This T cell receptor beta chain comes out of a study of cytomegalovirus exposure and HLA in healthy donors. Broader study findings: In a later analysis, specific HLA alleles were associated with 15,000 to 20,000 TCR beta sequences at a 0.05 false discovery rate. In a later analysis, across HLA loci, associated TCR counts were highest for DRB1, lowest for HLA-C. Analysis was carried out at a later point, and it linked a missense DCLRE1C variant to TCR beta V- and J-gene trimming.

On this clone: Antigen unknown.

Each donor's status was that of a healthy bone marrow donor. The PCR made use of 60 Vbeta and 13 Jbeta primers. TCRdb keeps only in-frame clones here, not all; method: immunoSEQ multiplex PCR. This sample contains approximately 120,000 clones. This clonotype originated in a woman aged 60-75 years in good health and CMV-seronegative. The sample consisted of PBMCs.

CDR3 region: CASSPWDTRSGNTIYF. The CDR3 DNA sequence: TGTGCCAGCAGCCCATGGGACACCCGCTCTGGAAACACCATATATTTT. This chain uses TRBV9 with TRBJ1-3; perhaps TRBD1 as D (6 bases). Germline V gene data show CDR1 as SGDLS and CDR2 as YYNGEE. Deletions cut 4 bases from V and 0 bases from J, with 14 bases between. This CDR3 region has 16 residues.